These T cell receptor beta chains were read from a single sample in a study of control samples from healthy donors and cancer patients. Profiling relied on immunoSEQ multiplex PCR, and the TCRdb table lists in-frame clones only, not all of them. The data contain 150,000 or so clones, more than 90% of them singletons. Sequences were obtained from blood. The source of these receptors is a man younger than 30 in good health. CDR3s include the opening cysteine and the closing phenylalanine or tryptophan. Fields, in order: V gene, J gene, CDR3 protein.

>TRBV19|TRBJ2-3
CASSQNPGPTDTQYF
>TRBV7-9|TRBJ2-1
CASAGVLREQFF
>TRBV10-1|TRBJ2-7
CASSPGGAGGYTRNYEQYF
>TRBV30|TRBJ2-7
CAWKGTYEQYF
>TRBV5-5|TRBJ1-4
CASSLSEYGTGHNEKLFF
>TRBV7-9|TRBJ1-3
CASSLDGGARPSGNTIYF
>TRBV5-5|TRBJ2-1
CASSLSLYRGVDEQFF
>TRBV9|TRBJ1-3
CASSVARQASGNTIYF
>TRBV9|TRBJ2-3
CASSPPARGPSTDTQYF
>TRBV25-1|TRBJ2-7
CASSEGQVGEQYF